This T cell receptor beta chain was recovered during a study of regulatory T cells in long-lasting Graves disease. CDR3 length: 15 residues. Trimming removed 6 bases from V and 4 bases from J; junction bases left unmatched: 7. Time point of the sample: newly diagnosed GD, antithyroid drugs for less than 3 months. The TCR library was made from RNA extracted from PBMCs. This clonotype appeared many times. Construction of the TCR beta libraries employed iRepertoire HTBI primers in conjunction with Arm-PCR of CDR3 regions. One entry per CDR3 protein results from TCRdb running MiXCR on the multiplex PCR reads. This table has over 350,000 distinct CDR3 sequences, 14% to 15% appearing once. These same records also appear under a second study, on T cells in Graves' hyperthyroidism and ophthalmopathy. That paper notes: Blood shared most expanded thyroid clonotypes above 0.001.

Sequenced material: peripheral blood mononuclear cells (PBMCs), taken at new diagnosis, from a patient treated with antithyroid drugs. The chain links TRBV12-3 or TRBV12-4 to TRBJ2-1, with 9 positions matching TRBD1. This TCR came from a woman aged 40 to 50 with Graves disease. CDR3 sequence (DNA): TGTGCCAGCAGGATAACAGGGGGCAGATACAATGAGCAGTTCTTC. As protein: CASRITGGRYNEQFF.